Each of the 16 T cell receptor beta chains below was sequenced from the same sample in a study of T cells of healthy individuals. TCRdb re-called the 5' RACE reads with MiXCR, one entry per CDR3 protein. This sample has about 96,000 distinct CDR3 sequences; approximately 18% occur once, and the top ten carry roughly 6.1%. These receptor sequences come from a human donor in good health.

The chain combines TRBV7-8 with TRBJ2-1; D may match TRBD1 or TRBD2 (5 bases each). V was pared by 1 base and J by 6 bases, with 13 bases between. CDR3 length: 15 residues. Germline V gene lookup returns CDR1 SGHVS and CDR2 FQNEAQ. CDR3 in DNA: TGTGCCAGCAGCTTAGGGGGAGACAGCTCCAATGAGCAGTTCTTC. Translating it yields CASSLGGDSSNEQFF.

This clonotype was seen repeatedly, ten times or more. CDR3 in amino acids: CASRGSGANVLTF. The CDR3 DNA is TGTGCCAGCAGGGGCTCTGGGGCCAACGTCCTGACTTTC. The chain is built from TRBV28 and TRBJ2-6; D ambiguous. Trimming cost V 6 bases and J 0 bases, with 3 bases left between them. Looked up from germline, CDR1 is MDHEN and CDR2 is SYDVKM. The CDR3 consists of 13 residues.

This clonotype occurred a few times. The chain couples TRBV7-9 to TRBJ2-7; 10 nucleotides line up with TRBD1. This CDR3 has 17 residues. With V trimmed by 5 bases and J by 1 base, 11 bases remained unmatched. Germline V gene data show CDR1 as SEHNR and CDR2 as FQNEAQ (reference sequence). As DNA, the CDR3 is TGTGCCAGCAGCCCCAGACAGGGGGCCTCTATTTCCTACGAGCAGTACTTC. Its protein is CASSPRQGASISYEQYF.

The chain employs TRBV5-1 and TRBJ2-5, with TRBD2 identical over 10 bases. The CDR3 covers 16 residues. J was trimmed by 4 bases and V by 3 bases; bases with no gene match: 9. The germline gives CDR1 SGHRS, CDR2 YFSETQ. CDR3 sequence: CASSSRLAGGGETQYF. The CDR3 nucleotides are TGCGCCAGCAGCTCCCGACTAGCGGGTGGCGGAGAGACCCAGTACTTC.

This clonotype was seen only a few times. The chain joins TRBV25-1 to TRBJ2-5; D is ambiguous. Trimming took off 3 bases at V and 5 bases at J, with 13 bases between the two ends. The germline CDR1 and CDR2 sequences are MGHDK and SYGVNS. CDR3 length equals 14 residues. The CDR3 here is CASSDVDGRETQYF. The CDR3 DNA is TGTGCCAGCAGTGACGTTGATGGACGGGAGACCCAGTACTTC. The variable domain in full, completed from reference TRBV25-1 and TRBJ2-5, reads EADIYQTPRYLVIGTGKKITLECSQTMGHDKMYWYQQDPGMELHLIHYSYGVNSTEKGDLSSESTVSRIRTEHFPLTLESARPSHTSQYLCASSDVDGRETQYFGPGTRLLVL.

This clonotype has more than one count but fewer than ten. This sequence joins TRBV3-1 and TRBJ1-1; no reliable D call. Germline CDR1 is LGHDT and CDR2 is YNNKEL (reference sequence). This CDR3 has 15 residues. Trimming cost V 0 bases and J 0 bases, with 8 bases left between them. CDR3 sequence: CASSQEPSMNTEAFF. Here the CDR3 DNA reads TGTGCCAGCAGCCAAGAGCCAAGTATGAACACTGAAGCTTTCTTT.

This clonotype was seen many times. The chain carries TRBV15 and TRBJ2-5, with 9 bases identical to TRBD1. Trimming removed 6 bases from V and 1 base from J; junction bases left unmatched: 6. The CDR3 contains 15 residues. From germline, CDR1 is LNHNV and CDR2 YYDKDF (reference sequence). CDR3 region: CATSNDRGVQETQYF. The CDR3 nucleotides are TGTGCCACCAGTAATGACAGGGGGGTCCAAGAGACCCAGTACTTC.

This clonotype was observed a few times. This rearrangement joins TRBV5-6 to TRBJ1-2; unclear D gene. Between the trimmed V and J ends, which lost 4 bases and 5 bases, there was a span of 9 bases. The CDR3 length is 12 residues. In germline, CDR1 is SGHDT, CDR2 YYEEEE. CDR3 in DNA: TGTGCCAGCAGCGCGTACTCTTATGGCTACACCTTC. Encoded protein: CASSAYSYGYTF.

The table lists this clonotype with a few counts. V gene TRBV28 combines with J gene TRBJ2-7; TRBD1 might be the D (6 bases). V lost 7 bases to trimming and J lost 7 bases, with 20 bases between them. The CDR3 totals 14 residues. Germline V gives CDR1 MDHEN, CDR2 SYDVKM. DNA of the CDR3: TGTGCCAGCACTAATACCCGGGACACGAGGGAGCAGTACTTC. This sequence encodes CASTNTRDTREQYF.

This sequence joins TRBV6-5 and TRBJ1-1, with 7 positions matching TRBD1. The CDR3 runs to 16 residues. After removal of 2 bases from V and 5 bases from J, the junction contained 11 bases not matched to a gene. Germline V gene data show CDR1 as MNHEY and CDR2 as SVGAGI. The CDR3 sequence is CASSYRPTGRETEAFF. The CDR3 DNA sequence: TGTGCCAGCAGTTACCGGCCGACAGGGCGGGAAACTGAAGCTTTCTTT.

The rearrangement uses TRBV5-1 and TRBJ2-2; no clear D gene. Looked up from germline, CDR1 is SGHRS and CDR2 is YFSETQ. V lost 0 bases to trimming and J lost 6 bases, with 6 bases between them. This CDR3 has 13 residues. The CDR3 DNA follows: TGCGCCAGCAGCTTGGATGGGGCCGGGGAGCTGTTTTTT. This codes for CASSLDGAGELFF. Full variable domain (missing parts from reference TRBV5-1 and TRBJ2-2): KAGVTQTPRYLIKTRGQQVTLSCSPISGHRSVSWYQQTPGQGLQFLFEYFSETQRNKGNFPGRFSGRQFSNSRSEMNVSTLELGDSALYLCASSLDGAGELFFGEGSRLTVL.

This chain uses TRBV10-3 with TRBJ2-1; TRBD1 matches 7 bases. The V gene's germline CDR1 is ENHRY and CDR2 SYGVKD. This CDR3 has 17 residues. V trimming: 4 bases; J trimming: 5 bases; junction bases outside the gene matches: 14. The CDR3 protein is CAISGAGGDYLNNEQFF. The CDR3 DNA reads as TGTGCCATCAGTGGGGCAGGGGGTGACTACCTAAACAATGAGCAGTTCTTC.

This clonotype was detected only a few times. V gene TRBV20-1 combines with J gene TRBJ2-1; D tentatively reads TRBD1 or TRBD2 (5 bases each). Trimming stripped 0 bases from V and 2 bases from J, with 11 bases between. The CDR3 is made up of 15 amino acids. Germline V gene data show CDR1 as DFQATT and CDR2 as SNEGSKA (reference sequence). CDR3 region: CSAREPGPTYNEQFF. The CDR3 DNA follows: TGCAGTGCTAGAGAACCGGGACCAACCTACAATGAGCAGTTCTTC.

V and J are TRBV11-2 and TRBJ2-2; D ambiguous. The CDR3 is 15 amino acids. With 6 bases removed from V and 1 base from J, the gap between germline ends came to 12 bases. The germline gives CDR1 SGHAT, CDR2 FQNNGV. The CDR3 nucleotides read TGTGCCAGCAGAATTAGGACGGGGAACACCGGGGAGCTGTTTTTT. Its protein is CASRIRTGNTGELFF.

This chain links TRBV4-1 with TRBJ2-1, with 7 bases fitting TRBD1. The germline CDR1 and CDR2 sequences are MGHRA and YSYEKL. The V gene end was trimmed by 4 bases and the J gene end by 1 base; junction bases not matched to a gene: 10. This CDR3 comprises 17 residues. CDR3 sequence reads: CASSLTRDSRSYNEQFF. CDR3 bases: TGCGCCAGCAGCCTCACCCGGGACAGTCGGTCCTACAATGAGCAGTTCTTC.

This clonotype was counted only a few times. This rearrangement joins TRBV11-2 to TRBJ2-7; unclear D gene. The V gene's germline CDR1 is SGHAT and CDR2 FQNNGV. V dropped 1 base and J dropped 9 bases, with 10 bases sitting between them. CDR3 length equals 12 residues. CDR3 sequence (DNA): TGTGCCAGCAGCTTAGGGGGTAAAGGGCAGTACTTC. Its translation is CASSLGGKGQYF.